Each of the 15 T cell receptor beta chains below was sequenced from the same sample in a study of cytomegalovirus exposure and HLA in healthy donors. Profiled with immunoSEQ multiplex PCR; TCRdb holds only in-frame clones, not every one. The repertoire consists of 200,000 or so clones, with more than 75% occurring once and the leading ten covering about 2%. The sample was PBMCs. The receptors derive from a woman aged 18 to 35 in good health and CMV-seropositive.

A few counts support this clone. Other DNA sequences of this sample code for an identical CDR3. This chain links TRBV9 with TRBJ1-1, with a possible D match to TRBD1 (5 bases). V gave up 0 bases and J gave up 3 bases, with 6 bases separating them. CDR1 is SGDLS and CDR2 is YYNGEE in the germline V gene. This CDR3 is built from 13 residues. CDR3 sequence (DNA): TGTGCCAGCAGCGTAGAAGGGGACACTGAAGCTTTCTTT. Its protein is CASSVEGDTEAFF.

The chain joins TRBV2 to TRBJ2-1; TRBD2 is a possible D gene (6 bases). Germline CDR1 reads SNHLY; CDR2 reads FYNNEI. The ends were cut back, 6 bases at V and 5 bases at J, with 17 bases in the middle. This CDR3 is built from 15 residues. The DNA of the CDR3 is TGTGCCAGCAGGGGACTTAATCTTCTGAACAATGAGCAGTTCTTC. The encoded protein is CASRGLNLLNNEQFF.

J is TRBJ1-1 and V is TRBV29-1; tentative D call: TRBD1 (6 bases). In germline, CDR1 is SQVTM, CDR2 ANQGSEA. The CDR3 loop spans 13 amino acids. V was pared by 3 bases and J by 2 bases, with 10 bases between. CDR3 bases: TGCAGCGTTGATCGAGGGGGTAACACTGAAGCTTTCTTT. It specifies CSVDRGGNTEAFF. Full variable domain (remainder filled in from reference TRBV29-1 and TRBJ1-1): SAVISQKPSRDICQRGTSLTIQCQVDSQVTMMFWYRQQPGQSLTLIATANQGSEATYESGFVIDKFPISRPNLTFSTLTVSNMSPEDSSIYLCSVDRGGNTEAFFGQGTRLTVV.

The V call is TRBV9, the J call TRBJ2-3; TRBD2 matches 10 bases. V shed 3 bases and J 2 bases; nucleotides not matched to a gene: 12. The germline CDR1 and CDR2 sequences are SGDLS and YYNGEE. This CDR3 has 18 amino acids. Written as DNA, the CDR3 is TGTGCCAGCAGCGACCCCCAGACTAGCGGGCACATCACAGATACGCAGTATTTT. This encodes CASSDPQTSGHITDTQYF.

The chain is built from TRBV2 and TRBJ1-2; 7 nucleotides align to TRBD1. Germline CDR1 is SNHLY and CDR2 is FYNNEI. CDR3 length: 11 residues. CDR3 sequence (DNA): TGTGTCGACAGGGATGTCTATGGCTACACCTTC. This gives the protein CVDRDVYGYTF.

This chain connects TRBV19 to TRBJ2-7; 7 nucleotides match TRBD1. The CDR3 loop spans 15 amino acids. V shed 3 bases, J shed 3 bases, and the junction held 8 bases outside the gene matches. Germline loops: CDR1 LNHDA, CDR2 SQIVND (reference sequence). CDR3 amino acids: CASSISPAGGYEQYF. CDR3 DNA sequence: TGTGCCAGTAGTATTAGCCCGGCAGGGGGCTACGAGCAGTACTTC. Full variable domain (rest looked up from reference TRBV19 and TRBJ2-7): DGGITQSPKYLFRKEGQNVTLSCEQNLNHDAMYWYRQDPGQGLRLIYYSQIVNDFQKGDIAEGYSVSREKKESFPLTVTSAQKNPTAFYLCASSISPAGGYEQYFGPGTRLTVT.

The chain links TRBV2 to TRBJ2-1; TRBD2 agrees at 7 bases. Germline values: CDR1 SNHLY, CDR2 FYNNEI. V shed 5 bases, J shed 3 bases, and the junction held 7 bases outside the gene matches. This CDR3 region has 15 residues. Here the CDR3 reads CASSYQSSGYNEQFF. DNA of the CDR3: TGTGCCAGCAGTTATCAATCTAGCGGCTACAATGAGCAGTTCTTC.

This clone occurred once. The J gene is TRBJ2-7, the V gene TRBV28; D perhaps matches TRBD1 (6 bases). This CDR3 contains 11 residues. Germline CDR1 is MDHEN and CDR2 is SYDVKM. V was pared by 4 bases and J by 10 bases, with 11 bases between. Here the CDR3 DNA reads TGTGCCAGCAGTTCTATGGACAGCCAGTACTTC. It is translated as CASSSMDSQYF.

The J gene is TRBJ2-5, the V gene TRBV11-2; 7 nucleotides agree with TRBD1. In germline, CDR1 is SGHAT, CDR2 FQNNGV. The CDR3 extends over 14 amino acids. With 8 bases clipped from V and 5 bases from J, the junction kept 11 bases outside the gene matches. CDR3 sequence reads: CASGPTGIWETQYF. In DNA, the CDR3 is TGTGCCAGCGGCCCGACAGGGATTTGGGAGACCCAGTACTTC.

Comment on this clone: Distinct nucleotide sequences in the sample also encode this CDR3. The CDR3 is CASSQRDSYEQYF. Written as DNA, the CDR3 is TGCGCCAGCAGCCAAAGGGACAGCTACGAGCAGTACTTC. The gene calls are TRBV4-1 and TRBJ2-7; 7 bases match TRBD1. V was clipped by 2 bases and J by 3 bases; unmatched bases: 1. Germline V CDR1 and CDR2: MGHRA, YSYEKL. The CDR3 runs 13 residues.

The chain links TRBV28 to TRBJ2-1; TRBD2 might be the D (6 bases). This CDR3 has 20 residues. Trimming removed 6 bases at V and 3 bases at J, with 30 bases between. Germline CDR1 MDHEN, CDR2 SYDVKM. Here the CDR3 reads CASSVDPRFSGRIIYNEQFF. The CDR3 region has the DNA TGTGCCAGCAGCGTTGATCCACGATTTAGCGGAAGGATAATCTACAATGAGCAGTTCTTC.

This chain links TRBV10-3 with TRBJ2-1; possibly TRBD2 for D (6 bases). There are 14 residues in the CDR3. The V gene lost 10 bases and the J gene lost 3 bases, with 16 bases spanning the gap. The germline V gene has CDR1 ENHRY and CDR2 SYGVKD. In DNA form, the CDR3 reads TGTGCCACCAACCGGGAGTTCGACTACAATGAGCAGTTCTTC. Translated: CATNREFDYNEQFF.

V and J are TRBV28 and TRBJ2-1, with 8 bases identical to TRBD2. The J segment lost 9 bases and the V segment lost 5 bases, leaving 12 bases of the junction unmatched. The CDR3 runs to 15 residues. CDR1 and CDR2 (germline): MDHEN, SYDVKM. The CDR3 region is CASSQPGLVSVEQFF. The CDR3 nucleotides read TGTGCCAGCAGTCAACCGGGACTAGTTAGTGTTGAGCAGTTCTTC.

The chain carries TRBV30 and TRBJ2-2; TRBD1 matches at 7 bases. The J segment lost 3 bases and the V segment lost 3 bases, leaving 1 base of the junction unmatched. The CDR3 sequence is 13 residues long. Germline CDR1 and CDR2: GTSNPN and SVGIG (reference sequence). The CDR3 sequence: CAWSQGDTGELFF. The CDR3 DNA follows: TGTGCCTGGAGCCAGGGGGACACCGGGGAGCTGTTTTTT.

The V call is TRBV19, the J call TRBJ2-2, with D perhaps TRBD2 (7 bases). Deletions cut 8 bases from V and 6 bases from J, with 25 bases between. Looked up from germline, CDR1 is LNHDA and CDR2 is SQIVND (reference sequence). The CDR3 runs 17 residues. In DNA, the CDR3 is TGTGCCAGTTTCTCACCGGGGATTGGGGGGGGCTCCGGGGAGCTGTTTTTT. Amino acids: CASFSPGIGGGSGELFF.